The 31 T cell receptor beta chains below all came from one sample that was sequenced in a study of blood T cell repertoires in COVID-19. Repertoires were generated with immunoSEQ multiplex PCR, while TCRdb's copy carries only in-frame clones and drops some. Here the sample spans under 250,000 clones, approximately 91% being singletons. The sample comprised peripheral blood. These receptors all stem from a man aged 45-65 years with COVID-19, enrolled during active disease.

This clone has only one observation. The chain is built from TRBV5-4 and TRBJ2-1; 7 bases are shared with TRBD2. CDR1 SGHNT and CDR2 YYREEE come from the germline V gene (reference sequence). This CDR3 has 16 amino acids. V lost 4 bases, J lost 10 bases, and 17 bases stayed unmatched. CDR3 sequence (DNA): TGTGCCAGCAGCCTACAAAGTGGACTAGATAATATGGAGCAGTTCTTC. Translation gives CASSLQSGLDNMEQFF.

This chain connects TRBV7-9 to TRBJ1-1; D is unclear. CDR1 is SEHNR and CDR2 is FQNEAQ in the germline V gene (reference sequence). The ends were cut back, 4 bases at V and 2 bases at J, with 14 bases in the middle. The CDR3 has 15 amino acids. CDR3 in amino acids: CASSSQAGTNTEAFF. The CDR3 bases are TGTGCCAGCAGCTCGCAAGCGGGAACCAACACTGAAGCTTTCTTT.

The J gene is TRBJ1-6, the V gene TRBV20-1, with a weak D call TRBD1 (6 bases). Germline CDR1 reads DFQATT; CDR2 reads SNEGSKA (reference sequence). The germline V and J ends were trimmed by 5 bases and 9 bases, with 17 bases remaining between them. This CDR3 spans 14 amino acids. DNA of the CDR3: TGCAGTGCTGGTGCACAGGGTGTAAGTTCACCCCTCCACTTT. This encodes CSAGAQGVSSPLHF.

CDR3 amino acids: CASSPGIGYNEQFF. The CDR3 nucleotides read TGCGCCAGCAGCCCAGGCATAGGCTACAATGAGCAGTTCTTC. V gene TRBV5-1 combines with J gene TRBJ2-1; no firm D call. CDR1 is SGHRS, CDR2 YFSETQ, per germline. The CDR3 sequence is 14 residues long. V was clipped by 4 bases and J by 3 bases, with 11 bases between them.

This chain links TRBV30 with TRBJ2-7, with D hard to call. Germline CDR1 and CDR2: GTSNPN and SVGIG (reference sequence). The CDR3 covers 13 residues. V was clipped by 4 bases and J by 2 bases, with 12 bases between them. In nucleotides, the CDR3 is TGTGCCTGGAACTCCGAGGCGACCTACGAGCAGTACTTC. Protein: CAWNSEATYEQYF.

The chain recombines TRBV24-1 with TRBJ1-2; D might be TRBD1 (6 bases). V was clipped by 4 bases and J by 7 bases, with 15 bases between them. The CDR3 totals 14 residues. Germline V lookup: CDR1 KGHDR, CDR2 SFDVKD. CDR3 amino acids: CATSDSRGASGYTF. CDR3 bases: TGTGCCACCAGTGACTCCCGGGGGGCTAGTGGCTACACCTTC.

This clone appeared a single time. CDR3 bases: TGTGCCAGCAGCCAAGTTGGCCCCCATCCCCTCTTTGAGACCCAGTACTTC. Protein: CASSQVGPHPLFETQYF. The genes are TRBV14 and TRBJ2-5; D gene ambiguous. Germline lookup yields CDR1 SGHDN and CDR2 FVKESK. Trimming removed 1 base from V and 5 bases from J, with 20 bases in between. The CDR3 consists of 17 residues. Drawing the rest from reference TRBV14 and TRBJ2-5, the complete variable domain is EAGVTQFPSHSVIEKGQTVTLRCDPISGHDNLYWYRRVMGKEIKFLLHFVKESKQDESGMPNNRFLAERTGGTYSTLKVQPAELEDSGVYFCASSQVGPHPLFETQYFGPGTRLLVL.

The chain is built from TRBV11-2 and TRBJ2-1; maybe TRBD2 (6 bases). Germline CDR1 SGHAT, CDR2 FQNNGV. V shed 5 bases and J shed 2 bases, with 19 bases lying between them. The CDR3 loop spans 17 amino acids. CDR3 residues: CASSPRPGSRTYNEQFF. The CDR3 DNA follows: TGTGCCAGCAGCCCGAGACCCGGGAGCAGGACCTACAATGAGCAGTTCTTC.

CDR3 in amino acids: CASSHSGTYEQYF. As DNA, the CDR3 is TGTGCCAGCAGCCACAGCGGAACCTACGAGCAGTACTTC. The chain carries TRBV11-2 and TRBJ2-7, with D possibly TRBD2 on 5 matching bases. Germline CDR1 and CDR2: SGHAT and FQNNGV. The CDR3 sequence is 13 residues long. The V gene lost 5 bases and the J gene lost 2 bases, with 10 bases spanning the gap. Supplemented by reference TRBV11-2 and TRBJ2-7, the full variable domain reads EAGVAQSPRYKIIEKRQSVAFWCNPISGHATLYWYQQILGQGPKLLIQFQNNGVVDDSQLPKDRFSAERLKGVDSTLKIQPAKLEDSAVYLCASSHSGTYEQYFGPGTRLTVT.

The chain is built from TRBV5-1 and TRBJ2-1; 10 bases are a match to TRBD2. Per the germline V gene, CDR1 is SGHRS and CDR2 is YFSETQ. V was pared by 2 bases and J by 3 bases, with 8 bases of the junction left unmatched. This CDR3 comprises 17 residues. The CDR3 loop reads CASSLSGRAGGYNEQFF. The CDR3 bases are TGCGCCAGCAGCTTAAGCGGGAGGGCGGGGGGCTACAATGAGCAGTTCTTC.

This clone occurred a few times. The genes are TRBV19 and TRBJ2-1; TRBD2 aligns across 16 bases. This CDR3 is built from 19 residues. Germline trimming cut 4 bases from V and 5 bases from J; bases unmatched to any gene: 11. The V gene's germline CDR1 is LNHDA and CDR2 SQIVND (reference sequence). This CDR3 is CASSNRGLAGGPPHNEQFF. CDR3 bases: TGTGCCAGTAGTAATAGGGGACTAGCGGGAGGGCCTCCACACAATGAGCAGTTCTTC.

V and J are TRBV10-3 and TRBJ1-1; D may be TRBD1 (6 bases). The CDR3 length is 14 residues. The germline V gene has CDR1 ENHRY and CDR2 SYGVKD. The V end was cut by 4 bases, the J end by 1 base, with 10 bases between. CDR3 protein: CAISGDKGNTEAFF. In DNA form, the CDR3 reads TGTGCCATCAGTGGGGACAAGGGGAACACTGAAGCTTTCTTT.

The chain uses TRBV4-2 and TRBJ2-2; possible D gene TRBD2, 6 bases. The V end lost 0 bases, the J end lost 3 bases, and 14 bases lay between the germline ends. The CDR3 extends over 17 amino acids. Germline V lookup: CDR1 LGHNA, CDR2 YNFKEQ. The CDR3 DNA reads TGTGCCAGCAGCCAAGATACGTCCCGGGGGTACACCGGGGAGCTGTTTTTT. It is translated as CASSQDTSRGYTGELFF.

This clone has only one observation. This sequence joins TRBV5-4 and TRBJ2-7, with 9 bases lining up with TRBD1. The CDR3 sequence is 17 residues long. Per germline, CDR1 SGHNT and CDR2 YYREEE (reference sequence). V dropped 0 bases and J dropped 3; count of bases not matched to a gene: 10. The CDR3 nucleotides are TGTGCCAGCAGCTTGGACGGCAAAGGGACAGGGTACTACGAGCAGTACTTC. Translation gives CASSLDGKGTGYYEQYF.

The J gene is TRBJ1-5, the V gene TRBV7-2; TRBD1 agrees at 11 bases. The CDR3 extends over 15 amino acids. Germline-derived CDR1 and CDR2 are SGHTA and FQGNSA. Trimming took 5 bases from V and 4 from J; bases not matched to a gene: 4. CDR3: CASSTGTGGNQPQHF. CDR3 nucleotide sequence: TGTGCCAGCAGCACCGGGACAGGGGGAAATCAGCCCCAGCATTTT.

This sequence joins TRBV19 and TRBJ1-6; D remains ambiguous. Per the germline V gene, CDR1 is LNHDA and CDR2 is SQIVND (reference sequence). The CDR3 loop spans 13 amino acids. V gave up 3 bases and J gave up 6 bases, with 6 bases separating them. The CDR3 spells CASSIRSNSPLHF. The CDR3 DNA sequence: TGTGCCAGTAGTATTCGTTCTAATTCACCCCTCCACTTT.

About this clone: The sample holds other DNA sequences that translate to the same CDR3. CDR3 bases: TGTGCCAGCTCACCACCCATTAGCCTCGAGCAGTACTTC. Translated: CASSPPISLEQYF. The chain uses TRBV18 and TRBJ2-7; D remains ambiguous. The CDR3 runs 13 residues. The germline V gene has CDR1 KGHSH and CDR2 LQKENI. V was pared by 0 bases and J by 6 bases, with 9 bases between. Drawing the rest from reference TRBV18 and TRBJ2-7, the complete variable domain is NAGVMQNPRHLVRRRGQEARLRCSPMKGHSHVYWYRQLPEEGLKFMVYLQKENIIDESGMPKERFSAEFPKEGPSILRIQQVVRGDSAAYFCASSPPISLEQYFGPGTRLTVT.

The genes are TRBV5-1 and TRBJ2-5; no clear D gene. Trimming cost V 1 base and J 1 base, with 8 bases left between them. Germline V gene sequence: CDR1 SGHRS, CDR2 YFSETQ. This CDR3 has 14 amino acids. The CDR3 DNA sequence: TGCGCCAGCAGCTTGAGAGCCACCCAAGAGACCCAGTACTTC. Amino acids: CASSLRATQETQYF.

This rearrangement joins TRBV6-5 to TRBJ2-6; 8 bases map to TRBD2. CDR1 is MNHEY, CDR2 SVGAGI, per germline. There are 16 residues in the CDR3. Trimming cost V 2 bases and J 4 bases; bases outside gene matches: 4. This chain's CDR3 is CASSYRGGRGANVLTF. The CDR3 region has the DNA TGTGCCAGCAGTTACCGGGGGGGCAGAGGGGCCAACGTCCTGACTTTC.

The chain links TRBV27 to TRBJ1-1; a weak D match, TRBD1 (5 bases). The CDR3 length is 15 residues. Trimming took off 3 bases at V and 1 base at J, with 12 bases between the two ends. Germline CDR1 MNHEY, CDR2 SMNVEV (reference sequence). Here the CDR3 reads CASSLSGPGNTEAFF. In DNA form, the CDR3 reads TGTGCCAGCAGTTTGTCAGGGCCTGGGAACACTGAAGCTTTCTTT.

The V and J genes are TRBV29-1 and TRBJ2-5; 9 bases map to TRBD1. Germline CDR1 SQVTM, CDR2 ANQGSEA. Unmatched junction bases numbered 12, after V lost 6 bases and J lost 1 base. The length of the CDR3 is 16 residues. CDR3 loop: CSVSRGTGRGQETQYF. Here the CDR3 DNA reads TGCAGCGTCTCCCGAGGGACAGGGCGCGGCCAAGAGACCCAGTACTTC.

The chain combines TRBV7-3 with TRBJ2-2; 10 nucleotides line up with TRBD2. From germline, CDR1 is SGHTA and CDR2 FQGTGA. The CDR3 has 16 amino acids. V lost 2 bases to trimming and J lost 3 bases; unmatched junction nucleotides: 3. The CDR3 DNA reads TGTGCCAGCAGCTTATTTAGCGGGAGGTACACCGGGGAGCTGTTTTTT. This codes for CASSLFSGRYTGELFF.

This rearrangement joins TRBV9 to TRBJ2-5; 12 bases map to TRBD2. The CDR3 is made up of 17 amino acids. Germline trimming cut 0 bases from V and 2 bases from J; bases unmatched to any gene: 5. CDR1 and CDR2 from the germline V gene are SGDLS and YYNGEE. CDR3 sequence (DNA): TGTGCCAGCAGCGTAGCTACTAGCGGGGGGCTGCAAGAGACCCAGTACTTC. This encodes CASSVATSGGLQETQYF.

The J gene is TRBJ2-2, the V gene TRBV28; D gene unclear. The CDR3 totals 12 residues. The germline V gene has CDR1 MDHEN and CDR2 SYDVKM. V lost 6 bases, J lost 1 base, and 3 bases lay in between. Here the CDR3 reads CASSKNTGELFF. The CDR3 DNA follows: TGTGCCAGCAGCAAGAACACCGGGGAGCTGTTTTTT.

This chain links TRBV9 with TRBJ1-2, with no clear D. V lost 4 bases to trimming and J lost 7 bases, with 17 bases between them. Germline CDR1 SGDLS, CDR2 YYNGEE. The CDR3 spans 14 residues. CDR3 sequence reads: CASSSQTVSSGYTF. CDR3 nucleotides: TGTGCCAGCAGCTCCCAGACCGTTTCTAGTGGCTACACCTTC.

This sequence joins TRBV18 and TRBJ2-7, with 9 bases aligning to TRBD1. Germline V lookup: CDR1 KGHSH, CDR2 LQKENI. The junction had 8 bases not matched to a gene; V was cut back by 6 bases and J by 5 bases. CDR3 length equals 14 residues. The CDR3 reads CASSRTGDWDEQYF. CDR3 bases: TGTGCCAGCTCGCGGACAGGGGATTGGGACGAGCAGTACTTC.

The V and J genes are TRBV19 and TRBJ1-5, with D possibly TRBD1 on 6 matching bases. Per germline, CDR1 LNHDA and CDR2 SQIVND (reference sequence). Trimming cost V 7 bases and J 7 bases, with 17 bases left between them. The CDR3 runs 14 residues. The CDR3 protein is CASMSDSARQPQHF. Here the CDR3 DNA reads TGTGCCAGTATGTCGGACAGTGCAAGGCAGCCCCAGCATTTT.

This rearrangement joins TRBV7-9 to TRBJ2-5; D is undetermined. Per germline, CDR1 SEHNR and CDR2 FQNEAQ (reference sequence). There are 15 residues in the CDR3. V dropped 5 bases and J dropped 5 bases, with 18 bases sitting between them. The CDR3 here is CASSTDQVGRETQYF. The DNA of the CDR3 is TGTGCCAGCAGCACCGATCAGGTCGGAAGGGAGACCCAGTACTTC.

The chain is built from TRBV3-1 (or the pseudogene TRBV3-2) and TRBJ2-5; weak D call: TRBD1 (5 bases). V lost 2 bases, J lost 4 bases, and 8 bases lay in between. Germline V gene data show CDR1 as LGHDT and CDR2 as YNNKEL (reference sequence). The CDR3 extends over 13 amino acids. The CDR3 DNA is TGTGCCAGCAGCCAATCAGGGCCAGAGACCCAGTACTTC. This encodes CASSQSGPETQYF.

V and J are TRBV7-3 and TRBJ1-4; D not resolved. Trimming took off 8 bases at V and 8 bases at J, with 21 bases between the two ends. Per the germline V gene, CDR1 is SGHTA and CDR2 is FQGTGA. The length of the CDR3 is 15 residues. The CDR3: CASPRGLSVSEKLFF. As DNA, the CDR3 is TGTGCCAGCCCCCGCGGGCTGTCCGTCTCGGAAAAACTGTTTTTT.

The chain combines TRBV3-1 (or the pseudogene TRBV3-2) with TRBJ1-1; no firm D call. V dropped 1 base and J dropped 10 bases, with 13 bases sitting between them. The CDR3 is 13 residues long. Germline CDR1 is LGHDT and CDR2 is YNNKEL (reference sequence). The CDR3 nucleotides are TGTGCCAGCAGCCAAGGGCCAGGAAGGTTAGCTTTCTTT. Protein product: CASSQGPGRLAFF.